Below, 31 T cell receptor beta chains from the same sample are listed, as sequenced in a study of blood T cell repertoires in COVID-19. Measured with immunoSEQ multiplex PCR; TCRdb has only the in-frame clones, and not every one. The sample lists 250,000 to 300,000 clones, 75% to 90% occurring once. Sequences were obtained from peripheral blood. These receptors originate from a woman aged 50 to 60 with COVID-19, enrolled during active disease.

The chain couples TRBV18 to TRBJ2-7; TRBD2 aligns across 9 bases. This CDR3 spans 16 amino acids. Germline V CDR1 and CDR2: KGHSH, LQKENI. V dropped 2 bases and J dropped 4; count of bases not matched to a gene: 9. CDR3 in DNA: TGTGCCAGCTCACCAGTCACGCGGGAGGGTAGGTACGAGCAGTACTTC. It translates to CASSPVTREGRYEQYF.

V usage is TRBV5-1 and J usage is TRBJ2-7, with D possibly being TRBD2 (5 bases). The CDR3 loop spans 14 amino acids. CDR1 and CDR2 (germline): SGHRS, YFSETQ. V lost 1 base, J lost 0 bases, and 8 bases lay in between. The CDR3 is CASSLTGSSYEQYF. CDR3 nucleotide sequence: TGCGCCAGCAGCTTGACGGGAAGCTCCTACGAGCAGTACTTC.

The chain is built from TRBV24-1 and TRBJ1-1, with 8 bases lining up with TRBD1. Germline CDR1 is KGHDR and CDR2 is SFDVKD. V dropped 5 bases and J dropped 1; count of bases not matched to a gene: 5. The CDR3 contains 15 residues. The CDR3 DNA sequence: TGTGCCACCAGTGGCACCGGGACAGGGAACACTGAAGCTTTCTTT. As protein: CATSGTGTGNTEAFF.

The CDR3 coding sequence is TGTGCCAGCAGTTTCGCCGGGTTCATCGAGCAGTACTTC. Amino acid sequence: CASSFAGFIEQYF. This chain uses TRBV12-3 or TRBV12-4 with TRBJ2-7; no reliable D call. The V end was cut by 3 bases, the J end by 6 bases, with 12 bases between. The CDR3 has 13 residues.

The rearrangement uses TRBV11-2 and TRBJ1-2; D perhaps matches TRBD1 (6 bases). V was trimmed by 1 base and J by 8 bases, leaving 14 bases between them. The germline V gene encodes CDR1 SGHAT and CDR2 FQNNGV. The CDR3 length is 14 residues. In DNA, the CDR3 is TGTGCCAGCAGCTTAGGGGGCAGGGGCTCGGGCTACACCTTC. Its protein product is CASSLGGRGSGYTF. Based on the CDR3 plus reference TRBV11-2 and TRBJ1-2, the full variable domain is EAGVAQSPRYKIIEKRQSVAFWCNPISGHATLYWYQQILGQGPKLLIQFQNNGVVDDSQLPKDRFSAERLKGVDSTLKIQPAKLEDSAVYLCASSLGGRGSGYTFGSGTRLTVV.

CDR3 nucleotide sequence: TGTGCCAGCAGTCCGGGGGGTGGAGGCAATCAGCCCCAGCATTTT. It yields the protein CASSPGGGGNQPQHF. The chain employs TRBV2 and TRBJ1-5, with D perhaps matching TRBD1 (5 bases). The length of the CDR3 is 15 residues. V lost 5 bases and J lost 2, with 13 bases in between. The germline V gene has CDR1 SNHLY and CDR2 FYNNEI. Full variable domain (remainder filled in from reference TRBV2 and TRBJ1-5): EPEVTQTPSHQVTQMGQEVILRCVPISNHLYFYWYRQILGQKVEFLVSFYNNEISEKSEIFDDQFSVERPDGSNFTLKIRSTKLEDSAMYFCASSPGGGGNQPQHFGDGTRLSIL.

This sequence joins TRBV7-9 and TRBJ1-1; possibly TRBD1 for D (5 bases). The CDR3 covers 14 residues. Trimming took off 5 bases at V and 0 bases at J, with 10 bases between the two ends. Germline V CDR1 and CDR2: SEHNR, FQNEAQ (reference sequence). In nucleotides, the CDR3 is TGTGCCAGCAGCCCACAGGCGGTGAACACTGAAGCTTTCTTT. As protein: CASSPQAVNTEAFF.

The chain is built from TRBV27 and TRBJ1-5, with 7 bases lining up with TRBD1. Losses at the gene ends were 6 bases for V and 4 bases for J; bases not matched to a gene: 9. The CDR3 loop spans 15 amino acids. Germline V lookup: CDR1 MNHEY, CDR2 SMNVEV (reference sequence). The CDR3 DNA reads as TGTGCCAGCAGGATTACAGGGGTTGGAAATCAGCCCCAGCATTTT. It codes for CASRITGVGNQPQHF.

This clone came up once. The chain has TRBV1 and TRBJ2-7; the D call of TRBD2 is as the table states it, not checked on the DNA. TRBV1 constitutes a pseudogene. The CDR3 length is 17 residues. The DNA for the CDR3 is TGCACCAGCAGCCAAGAAGGGACTAGCGGGAAGGGAAACGAGCAGTACTTC. The encoded protein is CTSSQEGTSGKGNEQYF.

The chain joins TRBV30 to TRBJ1-6; 7 bases map to TRBD1. The germline gives CDR1 GTSNPN, CDR2 SVGIG (reference sequence). CDR3 size: 15 residues. With V trimmed by 0 bases and J by 6 bases, 5 bases remained unmatched. As DNA, the CDR3 is TGTGCCTGGAGTGTATCGGACAGGTTTAATTCACCCCTCCACTTT. Its translation is CAWSVSDRFNSPLHF.

This chain connects TRBV24-1 to TRBJ2-3; D is perhaps TRBD2 (5 bases). The germline gives CDR1 KGHDR, CDR2 SFDVKD. The CDR3 extends over 16 amino acids. The V and J ends lost 0 bases and 0 bases respectively, with 9 bases between them. CDR3 DNA: TGTGCCACCAGTGATTTGAGGAGCGGCAGCACAGATACGCAGTATTTT. This sequence encodes CATSDLRSGSTDTQYF.

The rearrangement joins TRBV29-1 to TRBJ2-1; 14 bases map to TRBD2. In germline, CDR1 is SQVTM, CDR2 ANQGSEA. This CDR3 is built from 16 residues. Trimming took 8 bases from V and 4 from J; bases not matched to a gene: 10. The CDR3 DNA sequence: TGCAGCCTCAGACTAGCGGGAGGGCGTGGATACAATGAGCAGTTCTTC. This translates into CSLRLAGGRGYNEQFF.

V gene TRBV13 combines with J gene TRBJ2-3, with 8 nucleotides matching TRBD1. Germline V gene data show CDR1 as PRHDT and CDR2 as FYEKMQ (reference sequence). This CDR3 contains 16 residues. The J segment lost 0 bases and the V segment lost 4 bases, leaving 6 bases of the junction unmatched. CDR3 sequence (DNA): TGTGCCAGCAGCTCCACCGGGACAGGTAGCACAGATACGCAGTATTTT. Residues: CASSSTGTGSTDTQYF. Full variable domain (remainder filled in from reference TRBV13 and TRBJ2-3): AAGVIQSPRHLIKEKRETATLKCYPIPRHDTVYWYQQGPGQDPQFLISFYEKMQSDKGSIPDRFSAQQFSDYHSELNMSSLELGDSALYFCASSSTGTGSTDTQYFGPGTRLTVL.

The V gene is TRBV19, the J gene TRBJ2-5, with D unclear. Trimming took 6 bases from V and 0 from J, leaving 11 bases between them. This CDR3 spans 14 amino acids. The germline CDR1 and CDR2 sequences are LNHDA and SQIVND (reference sequence). This chain's CDR3 is CASRASSYQETQYF. The CDR3, as DNA: TGTGCCAGTAGGGCTTCTTCGTACCAAGAGACCCAGTACTTC. Together with reference TRBV19 and TRBJ2-5, the CDR3 gives the full variable domain: DGGITQSPKYLFRKEGQNVTLSCEQNLNHDAMYWYRQDPGQGLRLIYYSQIVNDFQKGDIAEGYSVSREKKESFPLTVTSAQKNPTAFYLCASRASSYQETQYFGPGTRLLVL.

The rearrangement uses TRBV28 and TRBJ1-5; possible D gene TRBD1, 5 bases. The CDR3 consists of 12 residues. The V and J ends lost 6 bases and 7 bases respectively, with 10 bases between them. From germline, CDR1 is MDHEN and CDR2 SYDVKM. CDR3 protein: CASRLTAQPQHF. As DNA, the CDR3 is TGTGCCAGCAGACTGACAGCCCAGCCCCAGCATTTT.

The chain has TRBV19 and TRBJ2-5; maybe TRBD2 (6 bases). Germline V gene lookup returns CDR1 LNHDA and CDR2 SQIVND (reference sequence). This CDR3 contains 14 residues. The V end was cut by 4 bases, the J end by 2 bases, with 11 bases between. The CDR3 nucleotides are TGTGCCAGTAGTAGCGGGACGGCACAAGAGACCCAGTACTTC. It specifies CASSSGTAQETQYF.

The chain is built from TRBV19 and TRBJ1-3; D is perhaps TRBD1 (5 bases). The CDR3 is 17 residues long. Germline values: CDR1 LNHDA, CDR2 SQIVND (reference sequence). The ends were cut back, 1 base at V and 1 base at J, with 14 bases in the middle. CDR3 DNA: TGTGCCAGTAGTATAGGGGGCAGGGTGAAGTCTGGAAACACCATATATTTT. This gives the protein CASSIGGRVKSGNTIYF.

This clone occurred once. The rearrangement links TRBV7-9 to TRBJ2-1, with D uncertain. The CDR3 consists of 13 residues. Germline CDR1 and CDR2: SEHNR and FQNEAQ (reference sequence). Trimming shortened V by 7 bases and J by 6 bases, and 13 bases separated the two germline ends. The CDR3 loop is CASTSRMVNEQFF. The CDR3 region has the DNA TGTGCCAGCACCTCGCGCATGGTCAATGAGCAGTTCTTC.

The rearrangement uses TRBV7-9 and TRBJ2-5; 9 nucleotides line up with TRBD2. This CDR3 region has 17 residues. CDR1 and CDR2 (germline): SEHNR, FQNEAQ (reference sequence). J lost 5 bases, V lost 0 bases, and 10 bases had no gene match. The CDR3 DNA sequence: TGTGCCAGCAGCTTAGCCCTGGGGGTAGCGGGAGTGGAGACCCAGTACTTC. Residues: CASSLALGVAGVETQYF.

The chain recombines TRBV13 with TRBJ2-3, with a tentative D call TRBD2 (6 bases). The germline CDR1 and CDR2 sequences are PRHDT and FYEKMQ (reference sequence). The germline V and J ends were trimmed by 5 bases and 0 bases, with 18 bases remaining between them. The CDR3 contains 17 residues. CDR3 amino acids: CASSPPRGGPSTDTQYF. In DNA, the CDR3 is TGTGCCAGCAGCCCGCCGAGGGGAGGTCCGAGCACAGATACGCAGTATTTT. The complete variable domain, with remaining parts taken from reference TRBV13 and TRBJ2-3, reads AAGVIQSPRHLIKEKRETATLKCYPIPRHDTVYWYQQGPGQDPQFLISFYEKMQSDKGSIPDRFSAQQFSDYHSELNMSSLELGDSALYFCASSPPRGGPSTDTQYFGPGTRLTVL.

V is TRBV4-1 and J is TRBJ1-1, with 9 bases fitting TRBD1. J gave up 0 bases and V 8 bases, and 4 bases lay outside the gene matches. This CDR3 is 14 amino acids long. The germline gives CDR1 MGHRA, CDR2 YSYEKL. The CDR3 bases are TGCGCCAGCTCCGGGACAGGGCTGAACACTGAAGCTTTCTTT. This codes for CASSGTGLNTEAFF.

Note on this clone: The sample carries other DNA sequences with the same CDR3. V gene TRBV5-1 combines with J gene TRBJ2-1; TRBD2 agrees at 10 bases. Trimming took 0 bases from V and 0 from J; bases not matched to a gene: 0. From germline, CDR1 is SGHRS and CDR2 YFSETQ. The CDR3 length is 16 residues. The CDR3 reads CASSLGLAGSYNEQFF. In DNA, the CDR3 is TGCGCCAGCAGCTTGGGACTAGCGGGCTCCTACAATGAGCAGTTCTTC.

This clone was recorded only once. The chain is built from TRBV5-5 and TRBJ2-7; TRBD1 matches at 9 bases. The junction had 8 bases not matched to a gene; V was cut back by 0 bases and J by 4 bases. Looked up from germline, CDR1 is SGHKS and CDR2 is YYEKEE (reference sequence). CDR3 length: 16 residues. CDR3 sequence (DNA): TGTGCCAGCAGCTTGGCCGGGACAGGGAATGTTTACGAGCAGTACTTC. It yields the protein CASSLAGTGNVYEQYF.

This chain links TRBV7-2 with TRBJ2-2; D might be TRBD2 (7 bases). Looked up from germline, CDR1 is SGHTA and CDR2 is FQGNSA. V lost 1 base, J lost 2 bases, and 8 bases lay in between. There are 15 residues in the CDR3. The CDR3 coding sequence is TGTGCCAGCAGCTTAGGGGGGGGCAACACCGGGGAGCTGTTTTTT. Protein: CASSLGGGNTGELFF.

The rearrangement joins TRBV11-2 to TRBJ2-1; the D gene is possibly TRBD1 (6 bases). The length of the CDR3 is 15 residues. From germline, CDR1 is SGHAT and CDR2 FQNNGV. V shed 4 bases and J shed 4 bases, with 14 bases lying between them. Here the CDR3 DNA reads TGTGCCAGCAGCTCCGACTTTAGGGGGTACAATGAGCAGTTCTTC. Protein sequence: CASSSDFRGYNEQFF. Looking up the rest from reference TRBV11-2 and TRBJ2-1 gives the full variable domain: EAGVAQSPRYKIIEKRQSVAFWCNPISGHATLYWYQQILGQGPKLLIQFQNNGVVDDSQLPKDRFSAERLKGVDSTLKIQPAKLEDSAVYLCASSSDFRGYNEQFFGPGTRLTVL.

The genes are TRBV9 and TRBJ1-2; possible D gene TRBD1, 6 bases. The CDR3 has 12 amino acids. V lost 5 bases and J lost 7, with 12 bases in between. CDR1 is SGDLS and CDR2 is YYNGEE in the germline V gene. The CDR3 spells CASSREGGGYTF. The DNA of the CDR3 is TGTGCCAGCAGTCGGGAGGGGGGTGGCTACACCTTC. Variable domain in full (rest from reference TRBV9 and TRBJ1-2): DSGVTQTPKHLITATGQRVTLRCSPRSGDLSVYWYQQSLDQGLQFLIQYYNGEERAKGNILERFSAQQFPDLHSELNLSSLELGDSALYFCASSREGGGYTFGSGTRLTVV.

The chain employs TRBV6-1 and TRBJ1-1; D unclear. V lost 3 bases, J lost 8 bases, and 19 bases lay in between. The CDR3 runs 15 residues. Germline assignment: CDR1 MNHNS and CDR2 SASEGT. The CDR3 is CASSERASLVPEAFF. CDR3 nucleotides: TGTGCCAGCAGTGAGAGGGCCAGCCTTGTGCCAGAAGCTTTCTTT.

The chain employs TRBV7-3 and TRBJ2-7; the match to TRBD1 covers 8 bases. J lost 3 bases, V lost 2 bases, and 6 bases had no gene match. Germline assignment: CDR1 SGHTA and CDR2 FQGTGA. The CDR3 has 15 amino acids. CDR3 nucleotides: TGTGCCAGCAGCTTAGTAGGGACAGGTAGCTACGAGCAGTACTTC. This codes for CASSLVGTGSYEQYF.

The chain links TRBV7-2 to TRBJ2-1; 9 bases are a match to TRBD1. Germline V gene data show CDR1 as SGHTA and CDR2 as FQGNSA. The CDR3 is 15 amino acids. V lost 3 bases and J lost 0; bases outside the gene matches: 0. The CDR3 region is CASSLGQGSYNEQFF. As DNA, the CDR3 is TGTGCCAGCAGCTTGGGACAGGGCTCCTACAATGAGCAGTTCTTC.

Note on this clone: The same CDR3 can be traced to other DNA sequences in this sample. The rearrangement joins TRBV7-2 to TRBJ2-7; 10 bases line up with TRBD2. Germline V gene data show CDR1 as SGHTA and CDR2 as FQGNSA. This CDR3 spans 15 amino acids. V lost 3 bases and J lost 0; bases outside the gene matches: 2. CDR3 in amino acids: CASSLTSGSSYEQYF. The CDR3 DNA follows: TGTGCCAGCAGCTTGACTAGCGGGTCCTCCTACGAGCAGTACTTC.

This clone was observed a single time. V is TRBV3-1 (or the pseudogene TRBV3-2) and J is TRBJ2-3, with 12 bases aligning to TRBD2. The CDR3 spans 16 residues. Germline assignment: CDR1 LGHDT and CDR2 YNNKEL (reference sequence). V dropped 4 bases and J dropped 0; count of bases not matched to a gene: 2. The CDR3, as DNA: TGTGCCAGCAGCCTGACTAGCGGGAGTAGCACAGATACGCAGTATTTT. Translating gives CASSLTSGSSTDTQYF.